This T cell receptor beta chain came from a study of response to subunit inactivated influenza vaccine. This CDR3 has 16 amino acids. Trimming cost V 1 base and J 3 bases, with 15 bases left between them. The germline gives CDR1 MGHRA, CDR2 YSYEKL. Findings of the study overall: After each seasonal influenza vaccination, few new T cells are recruited, the authors suggested.

Concerning this clonotype: The antigen remains undetermined.

TCRdb reanalysed the RT-PCR reads using MiXCR and keeps one entry per CDR3 protein. The repertoire holds 800,000 or so distinct CDR3 sequences, with approximately 21% as singletons. The rearrangement joins TRBV4-1 to TRBJ1-2, with unresolved D. This sample comprised PBMCs from blood, obtained more than 4 days after vaccination. This TCR came from a man aged 45-65 years who received an inactivated influenza vaccine. CDR3 in amino acids: CASSQGVGLEDYGYTF. The CDR3 nucleotides read TGCGCCAGCAGCCAAGGGGTAGGGCTGGAGGACTATGGCTACACCTTC.